What follows is one T cell receptor (beta chain) and its context. Its antigen remains unknown. The CDR3 spans 10 residues. Germline assignment: CDR1 MDHEN and CDR2 SYDVKM. The germline V and J ends were trimmed by 8 bases and 7 bases, with 9 bases remaining between them. The protocol attached unique molecular identifiers to individual cDNA molecules. From the 5' RACE reads, TCRdb called clonotypes with MiXCR, one entry per CDR3 protein. Of around 45,000 distinct CDR3 sequences in the sample, about 7% were seen once. These data originate in a study of early T cells in non-severe SARS-CoV-2 infection. Study context: With bulk RNA from unsorted whole blood as input, sequencing yielded unpaired chains. Study-wide results and caveats: Missing private and CD4 specificities, VDJdb matching favored anti-spike CD8 responses.

The specimen sequenced was whole blood. This sequence was found in an adult who was a healthcare worker with PCR-confirmed SARS-CoV-2 infection or an uninfected control (not recorded which). J is TRBJ2-7 and V is TRBV28; D is perhaps TRBD2 (5 bases). The CDR3 is CASRRGEQYF. CDR3 sequence (DNA): TGTGCCAGCCGCCGGGGAGAGCAGTACTTC.